This T cell receptor (beta chain) is drawn from a study of yellow fever vaccine responses in identical twins. The CDR3 has 15 amino acids. TCRdb re-analysed the RT-PCR reads in MiXCR, keeping a single row per CDR3 protein. The table includes around 7,200 distinct CDR3 sequences, 70% to 90% detected once. This clonotype was counted once. The material was T cells from blood (PBMCs), unsorted or a sorted subset (not recorded which), obtained before or after yellow fever vaccination (not recorded which). The chain recombines TRBV21-1 with TRBJ2-6. TRBV21-1 is deemed a pseudogene. This sequence was found in a woman in her late teens or twenties who received the yellow fever vaccine. CDR3: CASDQQLSGANVLTF. The CDR3 nucleotides read TGTGCCAGCGATCAACAGCTCTCTGGGGCCAACGTCCTGACTTTC.